The following is a T cell receptor beta chain sequence with its context. The V gene lost 4 bases and the J gene lost 4 bases, with 15 bases spanning the gap. From germline, CDR1 is LNHDA and CDR2 SQIVND (reference sequence). The CDR3 has 15 amino acids. The repertoire was sequenced with immunoSEQ multiplex PCR; TCRdb's copy has only in-frame clones and lacks some. The data hold 150,000 to 200,000 clones, with around 83% observed a single time. This entry belongs to a study of blood T cell repertoires in COVID-19. At the level of the study: Acute and convalescent COVID-19 specimens originated in the United States, Italy and Spain.

The sample taken for sequencing was peripheral blood. The chain couples TRBV19 to TRBJ2-3, with D perhaps matching TRBD1 (5 bases). The TCR originated in a woman aged 70 to 79 with COVID-19, enrolled during active disease. The CDR3 region is CASSRGGLGADTQYF. In nucleotides, the CDR3 is TGTGCCAGTAGTAGGGGCGGTTTAGGGGCAGATACGCAGTATTTT.